This T cell receptor (beta chain) is drawn from a study of blood T cells in healthy people across ages. The V gene lost 5 bases and the J gene lost 10 bases, with 12 bases spanning the gap. This CDR3 is 11 amino acids long. The germline CDR1 and CDR2 sequences are DFQATT and SNEGSKA (reference sequence). Russia was home to the donors, healthy Caucasian individuals aged about 6 to 90. Per sample, extraction of total RNA gave at least 5.5 micrograms in every case. Together with a sample-barcoded 5' primer, a J-beta primer mix was included in a second PCR lasting about 7 to 12 cycles. In TCRdb, the 5' RACE reads were re-called with MiXCR into one record per CDR3 protein. The sample lists about 730,000 distinct CDR3 sequences, more than 40% occurring once.

The chain has TRBV20-1 and TRBJ2-1; TRBD2 is a possible D gene (6 bases). The clonotype comes from a woman aged 55-75 years in good health. Sequenced sample: blood. The CDR3 nucleotides are TGCAGTGCTCGGGACTTCCCGGAGCAGTTCTTC. Translating gives CSARDFPEQFF.